The entry below describes one T cell receptor (beta chain). The germline V gene has CDR1 SNHLY and CDR2 FYNNEI. This CDR3 has 15 amino acids. The J segment lost 4 bases and the V segment lost 9 bases, leaving 13 bases of the junction unmatched. This record belongs to a study of T cell responses to AZD1222 COVID-19 vaccine. Produced via immunoSEQ multiplex PCR; TCRdb's table is partial and in-frame only. The sample consists of 150,000 to 200,000 clones, around 94% of them appearing once. This material consisted of peripheral blood, taken on day 0 of AZD1222 vaccination. V usage is TRBV2 and J usage is TRBJ1-1, with 8 bases aligning to TRBD1. This TCR derives from an adult in good health. CDR3 coding DNA: TGTGCCAGTAGGGCAGGGGGCTTTAGTATCACTGAAGCTTTCTTT. Translated, it gives CASRAGGFSITEAFF.